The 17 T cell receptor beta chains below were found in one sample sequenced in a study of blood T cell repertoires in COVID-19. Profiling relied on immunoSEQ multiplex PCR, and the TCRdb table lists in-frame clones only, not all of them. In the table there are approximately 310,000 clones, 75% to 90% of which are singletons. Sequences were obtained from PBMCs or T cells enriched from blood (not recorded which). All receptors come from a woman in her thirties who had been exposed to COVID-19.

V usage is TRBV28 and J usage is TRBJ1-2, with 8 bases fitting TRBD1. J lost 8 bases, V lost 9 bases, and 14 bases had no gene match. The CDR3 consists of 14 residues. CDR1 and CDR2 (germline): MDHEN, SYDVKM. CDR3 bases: TGTGCCAGTGGACAGGGTCGGGCCCCGGGAGGCTACACCTTC. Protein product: CASGQGRAPGGYTF.

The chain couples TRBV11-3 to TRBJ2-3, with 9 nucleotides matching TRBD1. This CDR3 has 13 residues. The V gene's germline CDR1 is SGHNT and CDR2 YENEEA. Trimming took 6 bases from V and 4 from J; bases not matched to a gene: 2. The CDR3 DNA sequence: TGTGCCAGCAGACGACAGGGGGCAGATACGCAGTATTTT. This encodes CASRRQGADTQYF.

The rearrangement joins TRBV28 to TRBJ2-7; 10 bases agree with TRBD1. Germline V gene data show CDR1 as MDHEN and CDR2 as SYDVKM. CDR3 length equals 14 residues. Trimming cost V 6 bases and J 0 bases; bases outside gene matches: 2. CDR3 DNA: TGTGCCAGCAGGGGGACAGGGGCCTCCTACGAGCAGTACTTC. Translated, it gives CASRGTGASYEQYF.

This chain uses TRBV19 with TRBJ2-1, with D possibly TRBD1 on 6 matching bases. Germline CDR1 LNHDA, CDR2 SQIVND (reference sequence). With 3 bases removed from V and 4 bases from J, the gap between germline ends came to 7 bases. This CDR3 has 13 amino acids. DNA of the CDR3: TGTGCCAGTAGTATGGACAGATACAATGAGCAGTTCTTC. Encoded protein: CASSMDRYNEQFF.

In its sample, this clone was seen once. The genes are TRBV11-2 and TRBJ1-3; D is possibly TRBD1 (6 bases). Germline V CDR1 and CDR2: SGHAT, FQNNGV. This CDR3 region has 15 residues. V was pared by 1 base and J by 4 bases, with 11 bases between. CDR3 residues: CASSLATGRGNTIYF. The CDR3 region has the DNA TGTGCCAGCAGCTTAGCGACAGGCCGGGGAAACACCATATATTTT.

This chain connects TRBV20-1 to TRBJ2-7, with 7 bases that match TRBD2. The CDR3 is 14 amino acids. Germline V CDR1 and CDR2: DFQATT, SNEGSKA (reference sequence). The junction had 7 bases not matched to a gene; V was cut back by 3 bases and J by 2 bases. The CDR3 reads CSASVQLATYEQYF. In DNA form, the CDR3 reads TGCAGTGCTAGTGTTCAACTAGCGACCTACGAGCAGTACTTC.

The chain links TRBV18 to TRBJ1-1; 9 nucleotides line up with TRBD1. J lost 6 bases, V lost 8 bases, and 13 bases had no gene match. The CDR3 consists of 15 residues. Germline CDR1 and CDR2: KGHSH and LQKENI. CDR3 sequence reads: CASPIKQGALSEAFF. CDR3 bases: TGTGCCAGCCCAATCAAACAGGGGGCGCTATCTGAAGCTTTCTTT.

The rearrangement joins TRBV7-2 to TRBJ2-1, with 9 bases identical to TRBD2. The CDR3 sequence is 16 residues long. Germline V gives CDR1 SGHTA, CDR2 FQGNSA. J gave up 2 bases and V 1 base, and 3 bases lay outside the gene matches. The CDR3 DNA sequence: TGTGCCAGCAGCTTAGAAGCGGGGGGTCCCTACAATGAGCAGTTCTTC. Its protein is CASSLEAGGPYNEQFF.

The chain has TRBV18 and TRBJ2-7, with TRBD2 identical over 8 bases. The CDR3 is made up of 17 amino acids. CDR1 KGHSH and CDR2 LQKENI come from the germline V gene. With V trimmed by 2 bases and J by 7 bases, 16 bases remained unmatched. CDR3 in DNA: TGTGCCAGCTCACCATCTTTTGCGGGGGGCCCGGGTAGTGAGCAGTACTTC. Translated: CASSPSFAGGPGSEQYF.

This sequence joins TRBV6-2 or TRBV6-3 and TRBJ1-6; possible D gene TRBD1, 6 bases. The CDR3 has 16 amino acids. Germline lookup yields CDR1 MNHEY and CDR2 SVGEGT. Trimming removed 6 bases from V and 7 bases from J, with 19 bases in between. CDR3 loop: CASSPPRGNLNSPLHF. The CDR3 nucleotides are TGTGCCAGCAGCCCTCCCAGGGGAAACCTAAATTCACCCCTCCACTTT.

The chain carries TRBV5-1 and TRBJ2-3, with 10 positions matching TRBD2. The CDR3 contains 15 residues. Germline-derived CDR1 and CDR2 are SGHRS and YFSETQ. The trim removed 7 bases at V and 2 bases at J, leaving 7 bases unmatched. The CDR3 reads CASGLTSGTTDTQYF. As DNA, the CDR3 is TGCGCCAGCGGACTTACTAGCGGGACCACAGATACGCAGTATTTT. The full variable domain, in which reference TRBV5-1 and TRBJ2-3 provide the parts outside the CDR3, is KAGVTQTPRYLIKTRGQQVTLSCSPISGHRSVSWYQQTPGQGLQFLFEYFSETQRNKGNFPGRFSGRQFSNSRSEMNVSTLELGDSALYLCASGLTSGTTDTQYFGPGTRLTVL.

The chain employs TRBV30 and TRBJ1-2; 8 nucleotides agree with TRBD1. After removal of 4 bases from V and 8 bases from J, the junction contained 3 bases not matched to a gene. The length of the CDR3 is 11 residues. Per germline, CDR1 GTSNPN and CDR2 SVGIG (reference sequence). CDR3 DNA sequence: TGTGCCTGGATACAGGGGGGCGGCTACACCTTC. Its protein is CAWIQGGGYTF.

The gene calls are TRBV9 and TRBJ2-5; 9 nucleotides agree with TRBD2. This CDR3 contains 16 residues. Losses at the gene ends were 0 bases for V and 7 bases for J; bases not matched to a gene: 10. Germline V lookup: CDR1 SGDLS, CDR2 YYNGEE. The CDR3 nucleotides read TGTGCCAGCAGCGTAGCCCCCGGCGGGGGGGCAGGGACCCAGTACTTC. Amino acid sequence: CASSVAPGGGAGTQYF.

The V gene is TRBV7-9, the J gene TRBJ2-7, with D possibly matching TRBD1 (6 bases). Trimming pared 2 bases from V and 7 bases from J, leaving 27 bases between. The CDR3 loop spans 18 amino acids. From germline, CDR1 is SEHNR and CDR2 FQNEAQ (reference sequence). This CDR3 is CASSLISGAAPPPWEQYF. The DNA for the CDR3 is TGTGCCAGCAGCTTAATCTCAGGGGCGGCCCCACCCCCGTGGGAGCAGTACTTC.

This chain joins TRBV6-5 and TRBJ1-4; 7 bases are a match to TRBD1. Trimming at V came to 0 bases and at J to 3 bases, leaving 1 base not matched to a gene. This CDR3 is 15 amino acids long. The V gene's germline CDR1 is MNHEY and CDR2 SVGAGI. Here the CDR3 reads CASSYSTGSNEKLFF. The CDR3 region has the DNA TGTGCCAGCAGTTACTCGACAGGGTCTAATGAAAAACTGTTTTTT.

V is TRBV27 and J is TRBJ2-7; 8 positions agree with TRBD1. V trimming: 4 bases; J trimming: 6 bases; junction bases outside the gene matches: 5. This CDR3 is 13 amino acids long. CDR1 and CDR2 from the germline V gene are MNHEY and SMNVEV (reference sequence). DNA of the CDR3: TGTGCCAGCAGTTCCGGACAGGGTGGCGAGCAGTACTTC. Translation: CASSSGQGGEQYF.

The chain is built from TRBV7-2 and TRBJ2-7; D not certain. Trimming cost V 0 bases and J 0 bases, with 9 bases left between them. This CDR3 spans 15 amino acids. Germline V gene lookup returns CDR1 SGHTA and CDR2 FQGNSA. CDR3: CASSLAGSRSYEQYF. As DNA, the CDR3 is TGTGCCAGCAGCTTAGCGGGCAGTCGCTCCTACGAGCAGTACTTC.